Below, 32 T cell receptor beta chains from the same sample are listed, as sequenced in a study of T cell responses to AZD1222 COVID-19 vaccine. The repertoire was sequenced with immunoSEQ multiplex PCR; TCRdb's copy has only in-frame clones and lacks some. The sample has more than 80,000 clones, approximately 84% seen once. Sequencing was performed on peripheral blood, taken on day 0 of AZD1222 vaccination. All receptors come from an adult in good health.

The V and J genes are TRBV3-1 (or the pseudogene TRBV3-2) and TRBJ1-5; maybe TRBD1 (6 bases). Trimming removed 4 bases at V and 0 bases at J, with 10 bases between. Germline CDR1 is LGHDT and CDR2 is YNNKEL (reference sequence). The CDR3 runs to 15 residues. CDR3 residues: CASSLGGGSNQPQHF. CDR3 bases: TGTGCCAGCAGCCTAGGGGGGGGTAGCAATCAGCCCCAGCATTTT.

The chain joins TRBV2 to TRBJ2-3, with D tentatively TRBD1 (5 bases). Germline V gives CDR1 SNHLY, CDR2 FYNNEI. CDR3 length equals 13 residues. With 6 bases removed from V and 2 bases from J, the gap between germline ends came to 9 bases. As DNA, the CDR3 is TGTGCCAGCAGGGGGCTCATCACAGATACGCAGTATTTT. Translation gives CASRGLITDTQYF. The whole variable domain, filled in from reference TRBV2 and TRBJ2-3, reads EPEVTQTPSHQVTQMGQEVILRCVPISNHLYFYWYRQILGQKVEFLVSFYNNEISEKSEIFDDQFSVERPDGSNFTLKIRSTKLEDSAMYFCASRGLITDTQYFGPGTRLTVL.

The chain couples TRBV29-1 to TRBJ2-7, with TRBD1 matching over 9 bases. Germline loops: CDR1 SQVTM, CDR2 ANQGSEA. CDR3 length: 15 amino acids. V trimming: 4 bases; J trimming: 2 bases; junction bases outside the gene matches: 9. The CDR3 is CSVGGDRGSTYEQYF. Here the CDR3 DNA reads TGCAGCGTTGGGGGAGACAGGGGGAGCACCTACGAGCAGTACTTC.

The gene calls are TRBV30 and TRBJ2-3, with D hard to call. Trimming removed 5 bases from V and 2 bases from J, with 8 bases in between. Germline loops: CDR1 GTSNPN, CDR2 SVGIG (reference sequence). The CDR3 consists of 12 residues. The CDR3 region is CAWGVVTDTQYF. The CDR3 coding sequence is TGTGCCTGGGGAGTAGTCACAGATACGCAGTATTTT.

The V call is TRBV6-4, the J call TRBJ2-6; 11 nucleotides align to TRBD1. The trim removed 6 bases at V and 4 bases at J, leaving 8 bases unmatched. CDR1 is MRHNA, CDR2 SNTAGT, per germline. The CDR3 is made up of 17 amino acids. CDR3 sequence reads: CASSSGTGGLGANVLTF. For the CDR3, the DNA is TGTGCCAGCAGCTCCGGGACAGGGGGATTAGGGGCCAACGTCCTGACTTTC.

The chain carries TRBV11-2 and TRBJ1-1, with unresolved D. Germline V gene sequence: CDR1 SGHAT, CDR2 FQNNGV. CDR3 length: 13 amino acids. The V end was cut by 2 bases, the J end by 1 base, with 5 bases between. The CDR3 here is CASSLRENTEAFF. The CDR3 nucleotides are TGTGCCAGCAGCTTACGGGAGAACACTGAAGCTTTCTTT.

This chain connects TRBV25-1 to TRBJ1-2, with D uncertain. The CDR3 length is 11 residues. Trimming shortened V by 4 bases and J by 8 bases, and 8 bases separated the two germline ends. From germline, CDR1 is MGHDK and CDR2 SYGVNS. Here the CDR3 DNA reads TGTGCCAGCAGTGGCCCGTGGGGCTACACCTTC. Protein sequence: CASSGPWGYTF.

This chain links TRBV10-2 with TRBJ1-1; unclear D gene. The germline V and J ends were trimmed by 3 bases and 1 base, with 6 bases remaining between them. Germline CDR1 reads WSHSY; CDR2 reads SAAADI. The CDR3 covers 13 residues. In nucleotides, the CDR3 is TGCGCCAGCAGTGACACTCAGAACACTGAAGCTTTCTTT. This gives the protein CASSDTQNTEAFF.

V gene TRBV3-1 (or the pseudogene TRBV3-2) combines with J gene TRBJ2-7; 10 bases fit TRBD2. J gave up 3 bases and V 1 base, and 3 bases lay outside the gene matches. The CDR3 runs to 15 residues. Germline CDR1 is LGHDT and CDR2 is YNNKEL (reference sequence). CDR3 residues: CASSQGLAGVYEQYF. In DNA form, the CDR3 reads TGTGCCAGCAGCCAAGGGCTAGCGGGAGTCTACGAGCAGTACTTC.

CDR3 in DNA: TGTGCCAGCAGCTTAGACAGTGGCTACACCTTC. Translated, it gives CASSLDSGYTF. The chain recombines TRBV5-4 with TRBJ1-2, with D possibly matching TRBD1 (5 bases). The CDR3 is made up of 11 amino acids. V was trimmed by 2 bases and J by 7 bases, leaving 6 bases between them. The germline V gene has CDR1 SGHNT and CDR2 YYREEE (reference sequence).

V is TRBV7-3 and J is TRBJ2-1; D is possibly TRBD2 (6 bases). The germline V and J ends were trimmed by 5 bases and 13 bases, with 18 bases remaining between them. The germline CDR1 and CDR2 sequences are SGHTA and FQGTGA. CDR3 length: 13 residues. The CDR3, as DNA: TGTGCCAGCAGCGCACCGGGGGTACGGGAACAGTTCTTC. Translated: CASSAPGVREQFF.

V and J are TRBV5-1 and TRBJ2-5, with TRBD1 matching 8 bases. Germline V CDR1 and CDR2: SGHRS, YFSETQ. V dropped 0 bases and J dropped 5; count of bases not matched to a gene: 3. The CDR3 spans 14 residues. The CDR3 DNA follows: TGCGCCAGCAGCTTGGCCCGGACAGGGGAGACCCAGTACTTC. This translates into CASSLARTGETQYF.

The genes are TRBV7-9 and TRBJ1-1, with TRBD1 identical over 8 bases. With V trimmed by 4 bases and J by 1 base, 8 bases remained unmatched. The CDR3 spans 16 residues. Germline CDR1 and CDR2: SEHNR and FQNEAQ (reference sequence). CDR3 DNA sequence: TGTGCCAGCAGCTACAGGACAGGGTATAGGAACACTGAAGCTTTCTTT. Amino acid sequence: CASSYRTGYRNTEAFF.

J is TRBJ1-2 and V is TRBV12-3 or TRBV12-4; D may be TRBD1 (6 bases). Trimming took off 7 bases at V and 7 bases at J, with 13 bases between the two ends. The CDR3 contains 12 residues. The CDR3 spells CASKPWDTGYTF. The CDR3 bases are TGTGCCAGCAAACCCTGGGACACTGGCTACACCTTC.

The rearrangement uses TRBV2 and TRBJ1-1; a weak D match, TRBD1 (6 bases). The germline V and J ends were trimmed by 6 bases and 1 base, with 15 bases remaining between them. The germline CDR1 and CDR2 sequences are SNHLY and FYNNEI. This CDR3 spans 15 amino acids. Here the CDR3 reads CASRTQTGENTEAFF. The CDR3 DNA reads TGTGCCAGCAGGACCCAGACAGGCGAGAACACTGAAGCTTTCTTT. The full variable domain, with the rest looked up from reference TRBV2 and TRBJ1-1, is EPEVTQTPSHQVTQMGQEVILRCVPISNHLYFYWYRQILGQKVEFLVSFYNNEISEKSEIFDDQFSVERPDGSNFTLKIRSTKLEDSAMYFCASRTQTGENTEAFFGQGTRLTVV.

The genes are TRBV7-2 and TRBJ1-6; D is unresolved. Trimming pared 5 bases from V and 13 bases from J, leaving 15 bases between. This CDR3 comprises 13 residues. Germline V gives CDR1 SGHTA, CDR2 FQGNSA. CDR3 region: CASSPPPRFPLHF. CDR3 nucleotide sequence: TGTGCCAGCAGCCCCCCTCCTAGGTTCCCCCTCCACTTT.

The genes are TRBV11-2 and TRBJ2-3, with D possibly being TRBD1 or TRBD2 (6 bases each). The CDR3 runs 13 residues. Between the trimmed V and J ends, which lost 5 bases and 9 bases, there was a span of 15 bases. CDR1 is SGHAT and CDR2 is FQNNGV in the germline V gene. This CDR3 is CASSNVGGQTQYF. CDR3 nucleotides: TGTGCCAGCAGCAATGTCGGGGGCCAAACGCAGTATTTT.

This chain uses TRBV19 with TRBJ2-2, with TRBD1 matching over 9 bases. J lost 3 bases, V lost 5 bases, and 4 bases had no gene match. The CDR3 sequence is 15 residues long. Germline V lookup: CDR1 LNHDA, CDR2 SQIVND (reference sequence). The CDR3 region is CASSSQGADTGELFF. Written as DNA, the CDR3 is TGTGCCAGTAGTTCACAGGGGGCGGACACCGGGGAGCTGTTTTTT. Drawing the rest from reference TRBV19 and TRBJ2-2, the complete variable domain is DGGITQSPKYLFRKEGQNVTLSCEQNLNHDAMYWYRQDPGQGLRLIYYSQIVNDFQKGDIAEGYSVSREKKESFPLTVTSAQKNPTAFYLCASSSQGADTGELFFGEGSRLTVL.

This clone was detected once. V gene TRBV30 combines with J gene TRBJ2-1; no clear D. Germline V gives CDR1 GTSNPN, CDR2 SVGIG (reference sequence). The ends were cut back, 3 bases at V and 7 bases at J, with 19 bases in the middle. The CDR3 covers 15 residues. This CDR3 reads CAWRSERATLNEQFF. CDR3 DNA sequence: TGTGCCTGGAGGTCTGAGCGTGCTACCTTAAATGAGCAGTTCTTC.

V usage is TRBV9 and J usage is TRBJ1-6; no definite D call. In germline, CDR1 is SGDLS, CDR2 YYNGEE. The germline V and J ends were trimmed by 3 bases and 0 bases, with 7 bases remaining between them. The CDR3 extends over 15 amino acids. For the CDR3, the DNA is TGTGCCAGCAGCGCCCGTAGCTCCTATAATTCACCCCTCCACTTT. It encodes CASSARSSYNSPLHF.

The chain couples TRBV25-1 to TRBJ2-7; D gene uncertain. The V end lost 7 bases, the J end lost 0 bases, and 16 bases lay between the germline ends. The germline gives CDR1 MGHDK, CDR2 SYGVNS. The CDR3 is made up of 15 amino acids. CDR3: CASTLSLGSSYEQYF. The CDR3 DNA reads TGTGCCAGCACCCTCTCCCTGGGGTCCTCCTACGAGCAGTACTTC.

The chain couples TRBV24-1 to TRBJ2-5, with 11 bases fitting TRBD1. V lost 4 bases and J lost 3; bases outside the gene matches: 6. The CDR3 consists of 16 residues. Germline loops: CDR1 KGHDR, CDR2 SFDVKD. CDR3 bases: TGTGCCACCAGTGACCTCGGACAGGGGGCCGAAGAGACCCAGTACTTC. Its translation is CATSDLGQGAEETQYF.

V usage is TRBV7-2 and J usage is TRBJ2-7; D may be TRBD2 (6 bases). Trimming shortened V by 2 bases and J by 0 bases, and 11 bases separated the two germline ends. CDR3 length: 15 amino acids. Germline CDR1 SGHTA, CDR2 FQGNSA. CDR3 sequence reads: CASSLSSVSSYEQYF. The CDR3 DNA sequence: TGTGCCAGCAGCTTATCTAGCGTTTCCTCCTACGAGCAGTACTTC.

The V call is TRBV28, the J call TRBJ2-7; a weak D match, TRBD1 (6 bases). V lost 3 bases and J 3 bases, leaving 9 bases between the germline ends. The length of the CDR3 is 13 residues. From germline, CDR1 is MDHEN and CDR2 SYDVKM. The chain's CDR3 is CASSLGADYEQYF. CDR3 in DNA: TGTGCCAGCAGTTTGGGGGCGGACTACGAGCAGTACTTC.

The gene calls are TRBV30 and TRBJ1-5, with 9 bases fitting TRBD1. Trimming took 3 bases from V and 2 from J; bases not matched to a gene: 2. The germline V gene has CDR1 GTSNPN and CDR2 SVGIG (reference sequence). This CDR3 is 14 amino acids long. CDR3 in DNA: TGTGCCTGGAGCTGGACAGGGGGCAATCAGCCCCAGCATTTT. As protein: CAWSWTGGNQPQHF.

The chain's CDR3 is CASSNGQGVANEKLFF. In DNA form, the CDR3 reads TGCGCCAGCAGCAACGGACAGGGGGTTGCTAATGAAAAACTGTTTTTT. V is TRBV5-1 and J is TRBJ1-4; 10 nucleotides agree with TRBD1. Germline assignment: CDR1 SGHRS and CDR2 YFSETQ. This CDR3 is built from 16 residues. The ends lost 4 bases at V and 3 bases at J; junction bases unmatched: 6.

The rearrangement uses TRBV2 and TRBJ1-4; maybe TRBD1 (5 bases). CDR1 is SNHLY, CDR2 FYNNEI, per germline. The CDR3 sequence is 13 residues long. V gave up 7 bases and J gave up 10 bases, with 16 bases separating them. The chain's CDR3 is CASTPSGGLKLFF. The CDR3 nucleotides are TGTGCCAGCACTCCCTCGGGGGGGTTAAAACTGTTTTTT.

This chain joins TRBV5-1 and TRBJ1-6; D is unclear. The CDR3 extends over 17 amino acids. V was shortened by 3 bases and J by 10 bases, with 23 bases between the two germline ends. CDR1 is SGHRS and CDR2 is YFSETQ in the germline V gene. The CDR3 loop is CASSSGRGDLIGSPLHF. The CDR3 bases are TGCGCCAGCAGCTCCGGGAGAGGCGACCTAATCGGGTCACCCCTCCACTTT.

The J gene is TRBJ1-3, the V gene TRBV10-3; D is undetermined. The CDR3 extends over 19 amino acids. Germline assignment: CDR1 ENHRY and CDR2 SYGVKD. V was pared by 10 bases and J by 4 bases, with 32 bases between. The CDR3 reads CATRKRVLYGLRAGNTIYF. The CDR3 DNA follows: TGTGCCACCCGAAAAAGGGTACTTTATGGGTTGAGGGCCGGAAACACCATATATTTT.

The rearrangement links TRBV5-1 to TRBJ1-2, with D tentatively TRBD1 (5 bases). V gave up 4 bases and J gave up 0 bases, with 7 bases separating them. Looked up from germline, CDR1 is SGHRS and CDR2 is YFSETQ. The CDR3 loop spans 13 amino acids. The CDR3 nucleotides are TGCGCCAGCAGCCGGGACTCTAACTATGGCTACACCTTC. Protein: CASSRDSNYGYTF. Looking up the rest from reference TRBV5-1 and TRBJ1-2 gives the full variable domain: KAGVTQTPRYLIKTRGQQVTLSCSPISGHRSVSWYQQTPGQGLQFLFEYFSETQRNKGNFPGRFSGRQFSNSRSEMNVSTLELGDSALYLCASSRDSNYGYTFGSGTRLTVV.

This clone has more than one count but fewer than ten. The chain is built from TRBV19 and TRBJ2-7; 8 nucleotides agree with TRBD1. CDR3 length: 13 residues. The V and J ends lost 4 bases and 3 bases, in that order; junction bases with no gene match: 2. In germline, CDR1 is LNHDA, CDR2 SQIVND (reference sequence). Here the CDR3 DNA reads TGTGCCAGTAGTAGCGACAGGGGCTACGAGCAGTACTTC. Its protein is CASSSDRGYEQYF.

The sample holds a few counts of this clone. Written as DNA, the CDR3 is TGTGCCAGCAGTAAAGGACAGAACTCCTATAATTCACCCCTCCACTTT. Protein sequence: CASSKGQNSYNSPLHF. J is TRBJ1-6 and V is TRBV7-8; tentatively, D is TRBD1 (6 bases). Between the trimmed V and J ends, which lost 6 bases and 0 bases, there was a span of 12 bases. This CDR3 has 16 residues. CDR1 is SGHVS and CDR2 is FQNEAQ in the germline V gene.